This T cell receptor (beta chain) was recovered during a study of identical twins. TCRdb re-analysed the 5' RACE reads in MiXCR, keeping a single row per CDR3 protein. The data show under 900,000 distinct CDR3 sequences, with 10% to 15% seen just once and about 1.5% held by the top ten. Deletions cut 0 bases from V and 3 bases from J, with 7 bases between. The CDR3 is 14 residues long. Germline CDR1 reads SGHRS; CDR2 reads YFSETQ. The study's findings and limits: The degree of excess twin sharing was weaker in beta out-of-frame sequences.

This clonotype was observed a handful of times. Its antigen is not identified. These data also formed part of another study, on yellow fever vaccine responses in identical twins.

This TCR was recovered from a woman in her late teens or twenties in good health. This chain uses TRBV5-1 with TRBJ2-4; D remains ambiguous. Sequences were obtained from PBMCs. DNA of the CDR3: TGCGCCAGCAGCTTGGGTTCTAGCAAAAACATTCAGTACTTC. Its translation is CASSLGSSKNIQYF.